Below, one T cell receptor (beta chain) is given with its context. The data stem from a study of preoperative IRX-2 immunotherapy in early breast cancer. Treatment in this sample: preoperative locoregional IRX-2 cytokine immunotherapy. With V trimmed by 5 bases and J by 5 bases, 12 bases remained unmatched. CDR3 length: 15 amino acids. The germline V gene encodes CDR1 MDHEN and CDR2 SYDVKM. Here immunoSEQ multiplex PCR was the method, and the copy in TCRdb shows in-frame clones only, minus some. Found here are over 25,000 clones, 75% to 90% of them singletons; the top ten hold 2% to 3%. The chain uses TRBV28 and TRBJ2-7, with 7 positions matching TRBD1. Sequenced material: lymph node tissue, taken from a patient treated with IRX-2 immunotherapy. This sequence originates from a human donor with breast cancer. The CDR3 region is CASSQPATGLDEQYF. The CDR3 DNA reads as TGTGCCAGCAGTCAACCCGCGACAGGGCTTGACGAGCAGTACTTC.